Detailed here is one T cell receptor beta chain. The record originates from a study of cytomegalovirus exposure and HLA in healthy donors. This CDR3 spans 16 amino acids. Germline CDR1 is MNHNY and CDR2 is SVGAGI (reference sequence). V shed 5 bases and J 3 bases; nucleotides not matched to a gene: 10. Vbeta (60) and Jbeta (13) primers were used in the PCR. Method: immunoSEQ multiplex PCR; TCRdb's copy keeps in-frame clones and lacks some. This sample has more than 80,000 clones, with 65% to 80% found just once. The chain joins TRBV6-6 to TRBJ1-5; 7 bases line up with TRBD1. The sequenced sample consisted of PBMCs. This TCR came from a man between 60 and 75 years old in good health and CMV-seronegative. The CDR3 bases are TGTGCCAGCAGTGGACAGGTCCTTAATAACAATCAGCCCCAGCATTTT. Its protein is CASSGQVLNNNQPQHF.